Each of the 10 T cell receptor beta chains below was sequenced from the same sample in a study of breast tumors, draining lymph nodes, adjacent tissues. Axillary draining lymph nodes of breast cancer patients supplied the node samples. Each CDR3 protein gets one entry after TCRdb re-called the multiplex PCR reads with MiXCR. Of about 80,000 distinct CDR3 sequences in the sample, roughly 19% were seen once. Sequencing was carried out using axillary lymph node tissue. These receptors were taken from a female donor with breast cancer. Some clones in this sample may be carry-over from other donors' samples.

This clonotype was observed at least ten times. J is TRBJ2-7 and V is TRBV7-3; TRBD1 aligns across 10 bases. After removal of 5 bases from V and 2 bases from J, the junction contained 6 bases not matched to a gene. This CDR3 has 15 amino acids. Germline values: CDR1 SGHTA, CDR2 FQGTGA. The CDR3 reads CASSDGGTGAYEQYF. In nucleotides, the CDR3 is TGTGCCAGCAGCGATGGCGGGACAGGGGCCTACGAGCAGTACTTC.

This clonotype has at least ten counts. The chain carries TRBV5-6 and TRBJ1-2, with no clear D. The CDR3 covers 11 residues. Trimming removed 0 bases from V and 8 bases from J, with 5 bases in between. Germline assignment: CDR1 SGHDT and CDR2 YYEEEE. CDR3 coding DNA: TGTGCCAGCAGCTTGGGGGAAGGCTACACCTTC. It translates to CASSLGEGYTF.

This clonotype was detected ten times or more. This chain joins TRBV19 and TRBJ2-2, with D hard to call. Deletions cut 6 bases from V and 2 bases from J, with 7 bases between. From germline, CDR1 is LNHDA and CDR2 SQIVND (reference sequence). This CDR3 contains 13 residues. The CDR3 bases are TGTGCCAGTAGAATGGGAAACACCGGGGAGCTGTTTTTT. Translated, it gives CASRMGNTGELFF. Looking up the rest from reference TRBV19 and TRBJ2-2 gives the full variable domain: DGGITQSPKYLFRKEGQNVTLSCEQNLNHDAMYWYRQDPGQGLRLIYYSQIVNDFQKGDIAEGYSVSREKKESFPLTVTSAQKNPTAFYLCASRMGNTGELFFGEGSRLTVL.

There are many counts of this clonotype. A much larger clone differs by one base, so this may be a read error. Because it lacks the conserved phenylalanine or tryptophan at the end, this CDR3 is likely a read error. V and J are TRBV5-1 and TRBJ2-7; TRBD1 might be the D (6 bases). The CDR3 sequence is 14 residues long. The V end was cut by 5 bases, the J end by 4 bases, with 16 bases between. Germline V gene sequence: CDR1 SGHRS, CDR2 YFSETQ. The CDR3 is CASRTQGRTYEQYL. Here the CDR3 DNA reads TGCGCCAGCAGAACACAGGGTAGGACGTACGAGCAGTACCTC.

This clonotype was counted once. The conserved phenylalanine or tryptophan normally closing the CDR3 is absent here, so this likely arose from a read error. The chain couples TRBV28 to TRBJ2-7; 9 positions match TRBD1. Germline CDR1 is MDHEN and CDR2 is SYDVKM. J was trimmed by 3 bases and V by 8 bases; bases with no gene match: 5. The CDR3 runs to 13 residues. CDR3 region: CASWDRENYEQYL. CDR3 DNA sequence: TGTGCCAGCTGGGACAGGGAGAACTACGAGCAGTACCTC.

V is TRBV11-3 and J is TRBJ2-5; either TRBD1 or TRBD2 may fit D (5 bases each). Germline CDR1 is SGHNT and CDR2 is YENEEA. CDR3 length: 14 residues. V lost 5 bases and J 9 bases, leaving 19 bases between the germline ends. CDR3 protein: CASSAPRDGLAQYF. CDR3 DNA sequence: TGTGCCAGCAGCGCCCCTCGGGACGGGTTGGCCCAGTACTTC.

V usage is TRBV3-1 and J usage is TRBJ2-7, with D maybe TRBD1 (6 bases). This CDR3 is 15 amino acids long. Germline values: CDR1 LGHDT, CDR2 YNNKEL (reference sequence). The V and J ends lost 2 bases and 3 bases respectively, with 14 bases between them. CDR3 amino acids: CASSQLRDTIYEQYF. CDR3 nucleotide sequence: TGTGCCAGCAGCCAACTCCGGGACACGATCTACGAGCAGTACTTC.

The chain couples TRBV30 to TRBJ2-1; D is unclear. V was pared by 4 bases and J by 8 bases, with 15 bases between. CDR3 length equals 13 residues. The germline V gene encodes CDR1 GTSNPN and CDR2 SVGIG (reference sequence). CDR3 in amino acids: CAWTKANTYEQFF. The CDR3 DNA reads as TGTGCCTGGACGAAGGCGAATACATATGAGCAGTTCTTC.

Concerning this clonotype: A read error is possible here, since a much larger clone lies one base away. The genes are TRBV12-3 or TRBV12-4 and TRBJ2-3, with D hard to call. The CDR3 runs 14 residues. V shed 8 bases and J shed 1 base, with 13 bases lying between them. CDR3 protein: CASAELGGTDTQYF. DNA of the CDR3: TGTGCCAGCGCCGAGCTTGGGGGCACAGATACGCAGTATTTT.

This clonotype was seen at least ten times. CDR3 nucleotide sequence: TGCAGTGCTATAACTTCGTACCAAGAGACCCAGTACTTC. Its translation is CSAITSYQETQYF. The chain carries TRBV20-1 and TRBJ2-5; D gene ambiguous. Trimming shortened V by 4 bases and J by 0 bases, and 9 bases separated the two germline ends. From germline, CDR1 is DFQATT and CDR2 SNEGSKA (reference sequence). The CDR3 is 13 amino acids.